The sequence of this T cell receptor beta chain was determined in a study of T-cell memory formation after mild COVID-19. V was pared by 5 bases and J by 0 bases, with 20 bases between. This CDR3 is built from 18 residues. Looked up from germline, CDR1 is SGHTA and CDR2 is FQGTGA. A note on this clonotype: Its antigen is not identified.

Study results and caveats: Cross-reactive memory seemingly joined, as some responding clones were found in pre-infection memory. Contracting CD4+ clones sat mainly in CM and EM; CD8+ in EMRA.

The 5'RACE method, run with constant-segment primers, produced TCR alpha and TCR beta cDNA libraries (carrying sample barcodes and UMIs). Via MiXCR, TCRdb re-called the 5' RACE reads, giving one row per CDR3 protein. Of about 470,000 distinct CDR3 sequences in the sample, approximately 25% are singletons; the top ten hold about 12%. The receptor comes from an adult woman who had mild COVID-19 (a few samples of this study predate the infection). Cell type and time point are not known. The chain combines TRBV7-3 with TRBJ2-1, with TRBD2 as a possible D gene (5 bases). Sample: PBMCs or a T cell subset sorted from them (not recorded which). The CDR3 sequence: CASSPVGPPEGSYNEQFF. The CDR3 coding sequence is TGTGCCAGCAGCCCGGTTGGCCCCCCTGAGGGCTCCTACAATGAGCAGTTCTTC.